This T cell receptor beta chain was captured in a study of shared clonotypes between healthy human individuals. Overall study context: Each donor's CD4 naive and CD4 memory cells filled three plates apiece, CD8 naive two, and CD8 memory one.

Germline CDR1 LNHNV, CDR2 YYDKDF (reference sequence). The CDR3 sequence is 14 residues long. Deletions cut 7 bases from V and 1 base from J, with 13 bases between. Only one count was recorded for this clone. Once extracted for a subset, genomic DNA was divided evenly among several immunoSEQ plates. Sequencing was performed with immunoSEQ multiplex PCR; in TCRdb, only in-frame clones are kept and a portion is missing. The table has about 1.1 million clones, 70% to 80% seen once. The sample consisted of memory CD4+ T cells from PBMCs. The subset was: CD45RA-negative fraction. The chain carries TRBV15 and TRBJ2-5, with a weak D call TRBD1 (6 bases). This clonotype originated in a man aged 18-30 years in good health. Some clones in this sample may be carry-over from other donors' samples. CDR3 in DNA: TGTGCCACCAAATTACAGGGTGTCCAAGAGACCCAGTACTTC. Translated, it gives CATKLQGVQETQYF.